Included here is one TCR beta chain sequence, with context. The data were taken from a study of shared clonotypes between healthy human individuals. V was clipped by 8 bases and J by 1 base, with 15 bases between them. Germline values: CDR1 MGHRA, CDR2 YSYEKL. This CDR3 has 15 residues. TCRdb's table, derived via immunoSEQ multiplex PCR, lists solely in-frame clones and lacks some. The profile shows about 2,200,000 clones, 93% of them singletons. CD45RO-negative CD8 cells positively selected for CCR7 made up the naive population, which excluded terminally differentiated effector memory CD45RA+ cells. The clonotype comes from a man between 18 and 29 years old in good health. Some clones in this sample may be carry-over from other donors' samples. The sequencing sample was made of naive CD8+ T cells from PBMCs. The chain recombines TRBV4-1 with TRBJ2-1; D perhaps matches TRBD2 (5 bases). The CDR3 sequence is CASSFVGASYNEQFF. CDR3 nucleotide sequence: TGCGCCAGCTCATTTGTGGGAGCGTCCTACAATGAGCAGTTCTTC.